A selection of T cell receptor beta chains follows, all from one sample in a study of blood T cell repertoires in COVID-19. TCRdb keeps only in-frame clones here, not all; method: immunoSEQ multiplex PCR. Here the sample spans under 200,000 clones, around four fifths being singletons. Sequenced input: peripheral blood. Receptors were obtained from a woman over 75 with active or convalescent COVID-19. The CDR3 runs from the conserved cysteine through the conserved F or W. A D gene is named only where the DNA matches it firmly. Size values are once, few and many counts, or a class for expanded clones, and some rows have none.

d_call j_call v_call clone_size cdr3_nt cdr3_aa
TRBD1 TRBJ1-6 TRBV30 . TGTGCCTGGAGTAAACAGGGGGTGTACTATAATTCACCCCTCCACTTT CAWSKQGVYYNSPLHF
. TRBJ1-5 TRBV3-1/TRBV3-2 few TGTGCCAGCAGCCAAGAGGTAGGGGTCAATCAGCCCCAGCATTTT CASSQEVGVNQPQHF
TRBD1 TRBJ1-2 TRBV7-2 . TGTGCCAGCAGCTCTGGGACAGGGAATTTGGATGGCTACACCTTC CASSSGTGNLDGYTF
. TRBJ1-5 TRBV24-1 . TGTGCCACCAGTGATTCTAGGGGGGGCTTCAATCAGCCCCAGCATTTT CATSDSRGGFNQPQHF
. TRBJ1-6 TRBV4-3 few TGCGCCAGCAGCCAAGATTGGCAGGGAGGGTCACCCCTCCACTTT CASSQDWQGGSPLHF
TRBD1 TRBJ2-7 TRBV6-5 . TGTGCCAGCCGACCGACAGGGGTCCACGAGCAGTACTTC CASRPTGVHEQYF
TRBD1 TRBJ2-7 TRBV30 . TGTGCCTGGAACAGGGGACCCTACGAGCAGTACTTC CAWNRGPYEQYF
TRBD1 TRBJ1-2 TRBV3-1/TRBV3-2 once TGTGCCAGCAGCCGCGACAGGGCGGGTGGCTACACCTTC CASSRDRAGGYTF
. TRBJ1-5 TRBV6-2/TRBV6-3 . TGTGCCAGCAGTTACTTTACTTATAGCAATCAGCCCCAGCATTTT CASSYFTYSNQPQHF
TRBD1 TRBJ2-2 TRBV9 . TGTGCCAGCAGCCACGGGCAGGGGGACACCGGGGAGCTGTTTTTT CASSHGQGDTGELFF
. TRBJ1-5 TRBV3-1/TRBV3-2 . TGTGCCAGCAGCCAACCCAAGGACAATAGTAGCAATCAGCCCCAGCATTTT CASSQPKDNSSNQPQHF
. TRBJ2-1 TRBV19 . TGTGCCAGTAGTCGGGGACTTGCGGATGAGCAGTTCTTC CASSRGLADEQFF
. TRBJ1-4 TRBV30 . TGTGCCTGGTCACCGGGCCAGGGACTGTTTTTT CAWSPGQGLFF
TRBD1 TRBJ2-7 TRBV2 . TGTGCCAGCAATCAGGGACAGGGGTCCTACGAGCAGTACTTC CASNQGQGSYEQYF
TRBD1 TRBJ2-3 TRBV2 . TGTGCCAGCAGTGAAGAGTCAGGGACAGGGCTAGGAGATACGCAGTATTTT CASSEESGTGLGDTQYF
TRBD1 TRBJ1-3 TRBV4-3 . TGCGCCAGCAGCCAAGAGGACAGGGGTGGAAACACCATATATTTT CASSQEDRGGNTIYF
TRBD1 TRBJ2-7 TRBV11-3 . TGTGCCAGCAGCGGGACCGGGACAGGGACCTACGAGCAGTACTTC CASSGTGTGTYEQYF
TRBD2 TRBJ2-3 TRBV5-1 . TGCGCCAGCAGCATAACTAGCGGGGGCACAGATACGCAGTATTTT CASSITSGGTDTQYF
TRBD1 TRBJ1-4 TRBV7-2 . TGTGCCAGCAGCTTCGGGACAGGGGCTGAAAAACTGTTTTTT CASSFGTGAEKLFF
TRBD1 TRBJ1-2 TRBV7-2 . TGTGCCAGCAGCTTTCCAGGGGGAAATGGCTACACCTTC CASSFPGGNGYTF
. TRBJ1-4 TRBV5-1 . TGCGCCAGCAGCTCGACACTTGCAGCTAATGAAAAACTGTTTTTT CASSSTLAANEKLFF
. TRBJ1-4 TRBV7-2 . TGTGCCAGCAGCTCCATGGGGGGGGTCGGCGAAAAACTGTTTTTT CASSSMGGVGEKLFF
. TRBJ1-6 TRBV7-2 . TGTGCCAGCAGCCTAAATAATTCACCCCTCCACTTT CASSLNNSPLHF